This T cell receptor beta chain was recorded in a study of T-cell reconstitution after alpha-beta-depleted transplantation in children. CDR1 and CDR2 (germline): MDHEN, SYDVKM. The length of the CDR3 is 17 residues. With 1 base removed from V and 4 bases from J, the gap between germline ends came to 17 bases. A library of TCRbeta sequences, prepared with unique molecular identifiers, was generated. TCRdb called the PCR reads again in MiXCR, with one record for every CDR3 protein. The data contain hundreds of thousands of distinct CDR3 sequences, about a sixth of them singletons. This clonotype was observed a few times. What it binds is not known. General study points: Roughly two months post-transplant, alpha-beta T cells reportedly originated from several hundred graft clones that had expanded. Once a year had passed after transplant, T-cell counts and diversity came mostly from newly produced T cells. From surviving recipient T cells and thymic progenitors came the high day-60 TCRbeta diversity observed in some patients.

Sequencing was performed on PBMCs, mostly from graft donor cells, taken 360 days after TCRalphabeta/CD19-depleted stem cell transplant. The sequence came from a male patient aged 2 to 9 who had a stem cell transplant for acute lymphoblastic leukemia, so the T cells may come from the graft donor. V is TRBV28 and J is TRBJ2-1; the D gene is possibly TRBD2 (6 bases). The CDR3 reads CASSLLRRDRTYNEQFF. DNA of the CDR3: TGTGCCAGCAGTTTATTGCGGAGGGATCGGACGTACAATGAGCAGTTCTTC.